Sequencing of this TCR beta chain was carried out in a study of CD8+ T cells in alopecia areata. As concerns this clone: The target antigen is unknown.

Overall study results and limits: Uncertain still, given a single nonresponder, is whether baseline CD8+ expansion links to response.

As the sequencing template, cDNA was produced by extracting RNA and reverse transcribing it. Clones were read by immunoSEQ multiplex PCR, and TCRdb kept only the in-frame ones, dropping some. Of 200,000 to 250,000 clones in the sample, about 50% were seen once. The CDR3 is 15 residues long. The germline V gene has CDR1 SGHTA and CDR2 FQGNSA. Trimming stripped 1 base from V and 1 base from J, with 5 bases between. Treatment noted: oral pan-JAK inhibitor, 5-10 mg twice daily. The sequence was obtained from a human donor with alopecia areata. The sample in question was CD4+ T cells sorted from blood, obtained at week 4, from a patient treated with tofacitinib. The genes are TRBV7-2 and TRBJ1-6; D is uncertain. The CDR3 nucleotides are TGTGCCAGCAGCTTAGATCCATCCTATAATTCACCCCTCCACTTT. This translates into CASSLDPSYNSPLHF.